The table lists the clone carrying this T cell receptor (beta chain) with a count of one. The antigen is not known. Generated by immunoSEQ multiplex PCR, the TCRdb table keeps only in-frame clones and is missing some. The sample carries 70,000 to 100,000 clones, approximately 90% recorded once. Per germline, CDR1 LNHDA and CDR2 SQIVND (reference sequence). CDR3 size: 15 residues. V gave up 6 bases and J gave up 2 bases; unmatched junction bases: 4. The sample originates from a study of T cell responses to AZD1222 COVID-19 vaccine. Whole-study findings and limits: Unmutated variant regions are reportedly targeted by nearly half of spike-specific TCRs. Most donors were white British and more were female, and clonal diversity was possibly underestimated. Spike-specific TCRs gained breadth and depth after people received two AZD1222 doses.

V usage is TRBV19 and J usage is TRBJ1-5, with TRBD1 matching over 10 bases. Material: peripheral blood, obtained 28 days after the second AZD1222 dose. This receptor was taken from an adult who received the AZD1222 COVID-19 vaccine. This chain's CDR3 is CASRGTGVRNQPQHF. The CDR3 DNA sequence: TGTGCCAGTAGGGGGACAGGGGTACGCAATCAGCCCCAGCATTTT. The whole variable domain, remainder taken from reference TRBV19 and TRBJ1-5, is DGGITQSPKYLFRKEGQNVTLSCEQNLNHDAMYWYRQDPGQGLRLIYYSQIVNDFQKGDIAEGYSVSREKKESFPLTVTSAQKNPTAFYLCASRGTGVRNQPQHFGDGTRLSIL.